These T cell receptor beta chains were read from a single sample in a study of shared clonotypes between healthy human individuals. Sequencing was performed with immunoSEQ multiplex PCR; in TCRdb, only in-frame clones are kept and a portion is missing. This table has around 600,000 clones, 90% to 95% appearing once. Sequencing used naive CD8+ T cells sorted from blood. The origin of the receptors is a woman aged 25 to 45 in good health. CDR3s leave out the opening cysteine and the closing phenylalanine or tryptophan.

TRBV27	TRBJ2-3	ASSLLRAGGTDTQY
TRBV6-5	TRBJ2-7	ASSSIGASSYEQY
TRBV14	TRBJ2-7	ASSQDTSGRYEQY
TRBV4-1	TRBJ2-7	ASSQDDQDWPYEQY
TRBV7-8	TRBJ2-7	ASSLWADYEQY
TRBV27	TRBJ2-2	ASKAGTSAGGELF
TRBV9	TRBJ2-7	ASSVGGTGRHEQY
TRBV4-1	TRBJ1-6	ASSQERGTLMLPLH
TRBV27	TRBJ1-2	ASRQTGGNYGYT
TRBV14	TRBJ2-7	ASSQDRRGEQY
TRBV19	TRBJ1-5	ASSIELGVWQPQH
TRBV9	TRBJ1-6	ASSVASREPLVDSPLH
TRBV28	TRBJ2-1	ASSFVRVNEQF
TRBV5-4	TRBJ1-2	ASSFGQAVYGYT
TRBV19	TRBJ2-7	ASGVGAGGHEQY
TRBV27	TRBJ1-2	ASSTNRGLTYGYT
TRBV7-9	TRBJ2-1	ASSLGGLRVDEQF
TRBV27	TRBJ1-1	ASSLVGADTEAF
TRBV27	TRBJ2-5	ASSSLGDQETQY
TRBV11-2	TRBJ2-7	ASSLYQSRGGEQY
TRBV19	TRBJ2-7	ASSTPGLAVGSYEQY
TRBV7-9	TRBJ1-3	ASSHGPQQGEYINTIY
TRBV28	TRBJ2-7	ASSFLTSGTYEQY
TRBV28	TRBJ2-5	ASSSGQGPETQY
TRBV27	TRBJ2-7	ASSFAGLYEQY
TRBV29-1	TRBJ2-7	SAVGYEQY
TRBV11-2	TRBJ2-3	ASSSNGEREY
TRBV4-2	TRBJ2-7	ASSQVETGGQY
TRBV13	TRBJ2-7	ASSLGDKWGEQY
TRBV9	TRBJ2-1	ASSGLAGQSSYNEQF
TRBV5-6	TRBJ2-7	ASSLRQTYEQY
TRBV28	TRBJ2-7	ASMLRGEQY
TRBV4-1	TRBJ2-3	ASSQDRAGVFTDTQY
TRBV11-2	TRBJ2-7	ASTGGTSSSYEQY
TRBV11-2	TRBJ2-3	ASSLDTSDRSTDTQY
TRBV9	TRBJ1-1	ASSGGYTEAF